The 32 T cell receptor beta chains reported below all come from one sample, sequenced in a study of blood T cell repertoires in COVID-19 (dated by TCRdb to between 2020 and 2021). Libraries were made using the immunoSEQ multiplex PCR assay. TCRdb re-hosts the immuneACCESS table, in-frame sequences only. Its copies lack some clones; in the studies checked, an unresolved V gene accounts for under half of them, and the cause for the rest is not known. Within this sample are some 77,000 clones, with approximately 83% of them counted one time only. The ten most abundant clones make up about 28% of the sample. Sequenced input: peripheral blood. Receptor source: a man in his 70s with acute or convalescent COVID-19.

The V gene is TRBV19, the J gene TRBJ2-7, with D possibly being TRBD1 (6 bases). CDR1 and CDR2 (germline): LNHDA, SQIVND (reference sequence). Trimming removed 9 bases at V and 6 bases at J, with 12 bases between. The CDR3 covers 11 residues. Written as DNA, the CDR3 is TGTGCCAGCGGGACACTGGCCGAGCAGTACTTC. Its protein is CASGTLAEQYF. The whole variable domain, filled in from reference TRBV19 and TRBJ2-7, reads DGGITQSPKYLFRKEGQNVTLSCEQNLNHDAMYWYRQDPGQGLRLIYYSQIVNDFQKGDIAEGYSVSREKKESFPLTVTSAQKNPTAFYLCASGTLAEQYFGPGTRLTVT.

The V and J genes are TRBV6-5 and TRBJ1-4; D is uncertain. The CDR3 is 13 residues long. Germline CDR1 MNHEY, CDR2 SVGAGI. Trimming left V 8 bases short and J 3 bases short, with 10 bases between. The CDR3 DNA is TGTGCCAGCCAGTCCGCGGCTAATGAAAAACTGTTTTTT. Amino acid sequence: CASQSAANEKLFF.

This rearrangement joins TRBV30 to TRBJ2-2; D is ambiguous. CDR1 and CDR2 from the germline V gene are GTSNPN and SVGIG (reference sequence). CDR3 length: 14 amino acids. Trimming shortened V by 4 bases and J by 8 bases, and 17 bases separated the two germline ends. CDR3: CAWTANRRVGELFF. The CDR3 DNA follows: TGTGCCTGGACCGCTAACCGGAGAGTGGGGGAGCTGTTTTTT.

The chain uses TRBV20-1 and TRBJ2-1; the D is unclear. Between the trimmed V and J ends, which lost 4 bases and 5 bases, there was a span of 12 bases. The CDR3 sequence is 13 residues long. Germline-derived CDR1 and CDR2 are DFQATT and SNEGSKA (reference sequence). The CDR3 is CSANDSPDNEQFF. The CDR3 DNA reads as TGCAGTGCTAATGACTCCCCCGACAATGAGCAGTTCTTC.

J is TRBJ2-3 and V is TRBV7-3; D not certain. The CDR3 extends over 12 amino acids. Germline values: CDR1 SGHTA, CDR2 FQGTGA. V dropped 5 bases and J dropped 1 base, with 4 bases sitting between them. CDR3 protein: CASSLGTDTQYF. CDR3 nucleotide sequence: TGTGCCAGCAGCCTAGGCACAGATACGCAGTATTTT.

V and J are TRBV30 and TRBJ1-1; no reliable D call. The CDR3 sequence is 14 residues long. Trimming stripped 0 bases from V and 3 bases from J, with 11 bases between. Germline-derived CDR1 and CDR2 are GTSNPN and SVGIG (reference sequence). This CDR3 reads CAWSVLTGYTEAFF. As DNA, the CDR3 is TGTGCCTGGAGTGTACTAACGGGGTACACTGAAGCTTTCTTT.

The CDR3 loop reads CASRPGSTLYNEQFF. In DNA, the CDR3 is TGTGCCAGCCGACCCGGGTCCACCCTTTACAATGAGCAGTTCTTC. This chain joins TRBV2 and TRBJ2-1; no clear D. The CDR3 extends over 15 amino acids. Between the trimmed V and J ends, which lost 8 bases and 4 bases, there was a span of 18 bases. Looked up from germline, CDR1 is SNHLY and CDR2 is FYNNEI.

The V and J genes are TRBV5-5 and TRBJ2-3; TRBD2 aligns across 12 bases. CDR1 is SGHKS and CDR2 is YYEKEE in the germline V gene (reference sequence). Unmatched junction bases numbered 3, after V lost 0 bases and J lost 7 bases. The length of the CDR3 is 15 residues. The CDR3 sequence: CASSLDLAGGYTQYF. In DNA form, the CDR3 reads TGTGCCAGCAGCTTGGACCTAGCGGGGGGGTATACGCAGTATTTT. Based on the CDR3 plus reference TRBV5-5 and TRBJ2-3, the full variable domain is DAGVTQSPTHLIKTRGQQVTLRCSPISGHKSVSWYQQVLGQGPQFIFQYYEKEERGRGNFPDRFSARQFPNYSSELNVNALLLGDSALYLCASSLDLAGGYTQYFGPGTRLTVL.

There are a few counts of this clone. This sequence joins TRBV3-1 (or the pseudogene TRBV3-2) and TRBJ2-1; 9 bases fit TRBD1. V was pared by 4 bases and J by 8 bases, with 3 bases of the junction left unmatched. Per germline, CDR1 LGHDT and CDR2 YNNKEL (reference sequence). The length of the CDR3 is 13 residues. CDR3 sequence reads: CASSRTGGDEQFF. The CDR3 DNA reads TGTGCCAGCAGCCGTACAGGGGGCGATGAGCAGTTCTTC.

This rearrangement joins TRBV12-3 or TRBV12-4 to TRBJ2-1; no definite D call. Trimming left V 4 bases short and J 9 bases short, with 10 bases between. The CDR3 loop spans 12 amino acids. CDR3 in amino acids: CASSSTAFEQFF. CDR3 coding DNA: TGTGCCAGCAGTTCTACAGCTTTTGAGCAGTTCTTC.

A single count supports this clone. The rearrangement uses TRBV7-7 and TRBJ1-1, with D uncertain. Germline-derived CDR1 and CDR2 are SSHAT and FNYEAQ (reference sequence). The CDR3 length is 13 residues. The germline V and J ends were trimmed by 3 bases and 1 base, with 6 bases remaining between them. This CDR3 reads CASSLSENTEAFF. DNA for the CDR3: TGTGCCAGCAGCTTGTCAGAGAACACTGAAGCTTTCTTT.

Only one count was recorded for this clone. The V gene is TRBV24-1, the J gene TRBJ1-2; 9 bases fit TRBD1. V was clipped by 4 bases and J by 0 bases; unmatched bases: 17. The CDR3 totals 20 residues. Germline V gene sequence: CDR1 KGHDR, CDR2 SFDVKD. CDR3 nucleotide sequence: TGTGCCACCAGTGACCGGACAGGGGAAACTCCTTGGGTATCTAACTATGGCTACACCTTC. Encoded protein: CATSDRTGETPWVSNYGYTF.

The chain has TRBV5-1 and TRBJ1-1; D is uncertain. Germline-derived CDR1 and CDR2 are SGHRS and YFSETQ. The CDR3 has 14 residues. V shed 5 bases and J shed 0 bases, with 11 bases lying between them. For the CDR3, the DNA is TGCGCCAGCAGACGAGGTCTCATGAACACTGAAGCTTTCTTT. It translates to CASRRGLMNTEAFF.

V is TRBV2 and J is TRBJ1-4; 7 nucleotides agree with TRBD1. The CDR3 runs 14 residues. The trim removed 8 bases at V and 5 bases at J, leaving 8 bases unmatched. Germline CDR1 and CDR2: SNHLY and FYNNEI. The CDR3 region has the DNA TGTGCCAGCTGGAGGGACAGACAAAATGAAAAACTGTTTTTT. It specifies CASWRDRQNEKLFF. Full variable domain (outside the CDR3, taken from reference TRBV2 and TRBJ1-4): EPEVTQTPSHQVTQMGQEVILRCVPISNHLYFYWYRQILGQKVEFLVSFYNNEISEKSEIFDDQFSVERPDGSNFTLKIRSTKLEDSAMYFCASWRDRQNEKLFFGSGTQLSVL.

This rearrangement joins TRBV29-1 to TRBJ1-1, with 10 positions matching TRBD1. V gave up 6 bases and J gave up 5 bases; unmatched junction bases: 9. Germline assignment: CDR1 SQVTM and CDR2 ANQGSEA. This CDR3 has 14 residues. The CDR3 DNA is TGCAGCGTGGGCAGACAGGGGGCGCTGACTGAAGCTTTCTTT. Translated: CSVGRQGALTEAFF.

This chain links TRBV10-3 with TRBJ2-7; tentative D call: TRBD1 (6 bases). The CDR3 length is 17 residues. CDR1 and CDR2 from the germline V gene are ENHRY and SYGVKD. The germline V and J ends were trimmed by 6 bases and 0 bases, with 21 bases remaining between them. The CDR3: CAIRATSKTGSSYEQYF. CDR3 nucleotides: TGTGCCATCAGGGCCACCTCCAAGACAGGCAGCTCCTACGAGCAGTACTTC.

There are a few counts of this clone. The CDR3 region is CASSRGLAGGTEQYF. CDR3 sequence (DNA): TGTGCCAGCAGTCGCGGACTAGCGGGAGGAACCGAGCAGTACTTC. J is TRBJ2-7 and V is TRBV14; 14 positions match TRBD2. V shed 6 bases, J shed 6 bases, and the junction held 7 bases outside the gene matches. The CDR3 covers 15 residues. The germline V gene encodes CDR1 SGHDN and CDR2 FVKESK.

This chain joins TRBV3-1 (or the pseudogene TRBV3-2) and TRBJ2-1, with 7 bases matching TRBD2. The V gene's germline CDR1 is LGHDT and CDR2 YNNKEL (reference sequence). The CDR3 loop spans 15 amino acids. The junction had 2 bases not matched to a gene; V was cut back by 1 base and J by 2 bases. The CDR3 loop reads CASSQGGLAYNEQFF. As DNA, the CDR3 is TGTGCCAGCAGCCAAGGCGGACTAGCCTACAATGAGCAGTTCTTC.

The J gene is TRBJ2-3, the V gene TRBV2; 11 bases are a match to TRBD2. Germline lookup yields CDR1 SNHLY and CDR2 FYNNEI. CDR3 length: 15 residues. Trimming at V came to 6 bases and at J to 5 bases, leaving 7 bases not matched to a gene. DNA for the CDR3: TGTGCCAGCAGCTTACTAGCGGGAGTAGTAGATACGCAGTATTTT. Translating gives CASSLLAGVVDTQYF.

This chain joins TRBV3-1 (or the pseudogene TRBV3-2) and TRBJ2-1; no reliable D call. The ends were cut back, 4 bases at V and 0 bases at J, with 10 bases in the middle. The CDR3 loop spans 15 amino acids. The germline CDR1 and CDR2 sequences are LGHDT and YNNKEL (reference sequence). The CDR3 nucleotides read TGTGCCAGCAGCCCCTTTAGAATCTCCTACAATGAGCAGTTCTTC. Its protein is CASSPFRISYNEQFF.

The V and J genes are TRBV6-5 and TRBJ1-2, with 12 bases lining up with TRBD1. The CDR3 extends over 14 amino acids. Unmatched junction bases numbered 8, after V lost 7 bases and J lost 8 bases. From germline, CDR1 is MNHEY and CDR2 SVGAGI. CDR3 DNA sequence: TGTGCCAGCACCCCGGGACAGGGGGCATCGGGCTACACCTTC. Translating gives CASTPGQGASGYTF.

J is TRBJ2-7 and V is TRBV10-3, with D possibly TRBD1 on 5 matching bases. This CDR3 is 11 amino acids long. V was shortened by 2 bases and J by 6 bases, with 5 bases between the two germline ends. The germline V gene has CDR1 ENHRY and CDR2 SYGVKD. Written as DNA, the CDR3 is TGTGCCATCAGTGAGAGGGGCGAGCAGTACTTC. It specifies CAISERGEQYF.

The gene calls are TRBV11-2 and TRBJ2-7, with 7 bases identical to TRBD1. Per the germline V gene, CDR1 is SGHAT and CDR2 is FQNNGV. J was trimmed by 6 bases and V by 0 bases; bases with no gene match: 2. The CDR3 is 13 amino acids. CDR3 in amino acids: CASSLEWDSEQYF. The CDR3, as DNA: TGTGCCAGCAGCTTAGAATGGGACAGCGAGCAGTACTTC. Filled out from reference TRBV11-2 and TRBJ2-7, the complete variable domain reads EAGVAQSPRYKIIEKRQSVAFWCNPISGHATLYWYQQILGQGPKLLIQFQNNGVVDDSQLPKDRFSAERLKGVDSTLKIQPAKLEDSAVYLCASSLEWDSEQYFGPGTRLTVT.

This chain links TRBV11-2 with TRBJ2-5; tentative D call: TRBD1 (6 bases). In germline, CDR1 is SGHAT, CDR2 FQNNGV. The ends were cut back, 5 bases at V and 5 bases at J, with 15 bases in the middle. The length of the CDR3 is 14 residues. The CDR3 DNA is TGTGCCAGCAGCCCCGTCTGGGGGCATGAGACCCAGTACTTC. Residues: CASSPVWGHETQYF.

J is TRBJ2-7 and V is TRBV6-5; 7 nucleotides match TRBD1. The CDR3 has 13 residues. Germline V gene lookup returns CDR1 MNHEY and CDR2 SVGAGI. The V segment lost 4 bases and the J segment 7 bases; nucleotides outside the gene matches: 7. CDR3 loop: CASSSLGQIEQYF. The CDR3 nucleotides are TGTGCCAGCAGTTCCCTGGGACAGATAGAGCAGTACTTC.

The chain links TRBV29-1 to TRBJ1-2, with TRBD1 identical over 7 bases. The CDR3 extends over 11 amino acids. V shed 4 bases, J shed 13 bases, and the junction held 9 bases outside the gene matches. Germline CDR1 and CDR2: SQVTM and ANQGSEA. The CDR3 nucleotides are TGCAGCGTTGGACGACAGGGACTTATCACCTTC. It is translated as CSVGRQGLITF.

The rearrangement joins TRBV27 to TRBJ2-5; D gene uncertain. From germline, CDR1 is MNHEY and CDR2 SMNVEV (reference sequence). This CDR3 is 13 amino acids long. V gave up 6 bases and J gave up 2 bases, with 10 bases separating them. The CDR3: CASRPSGQETQYF. As DNA, the CDR3 is TGTGCCAGCAGGCCTTCGGGTCAAGAGACCCAGTACTTC.

The V gene is TRBV7-8, the J gene TRBJ1-4, with D possibly matching TRBD1 (6 bases). CDR3 length equals 15 residues. With 6 bases removed from V and 8 bases from J, the gap between germline ends came to 19 bases. The germline CDR1 and CDR2 sequences are SGHVS and FQNEAQ. Here the CDR3 reads CASRFLAQGNEKLFF. DNA of the CDR3: TGTGCCAGCAGATTTCTAGCTCAGGGGAACGAAAAACTGTTTTTT. The entire variable domain, with the rest obtained from reference TRBV7-8 and TRBJ1-4, is as follows: GAGVSQSPRYKVAKRGQDVALRCDPISGHVSLFWYQQALGQGPEFLTYFQNEAQLDKSGLPSDRFFAERPEGSVSTLKIQRTQQEDSAVYLCASRFLAQGNEKLFFGSGTQLSVL.

The chain couples TRBV7-3 to TRBJ2-3, with 7 positions matching TRBD1. The length of the CDR3 is 14 residues. CDR1 is SGHTA, CDR2 FQGTGA, per germline. The V and J ends lost 4 bases and 4 bases, in that order; junction bases with no gene match: 5. For the CDR3, the DNA is TGTGCCAGCAGCTCGACAGGGATCTCAGATACGCAGTATTTT. It yields the protein CASSSTGISDTQYF.

This CDR3 is CATSRDKPNGYNEQFF. CDR3 nucleotide sequence: TGTGCCACCAGCAGAGATAAGCCGAACGGGTACAATGAGCAGTTCTTC. The genes are TRBV15 and TRBJ2-1, with no clear D. CDR1 and CDR2 (germline): LNHNV, YYDKDF (reference sequence). This CDR3 is built from 16 residues. V was cut by 0 bases and J by 4 bases, with 13 bases left in between.

V usage is TRBV6-6 and J usage is TRBJ1-1, with a weak D call TRBD1 (5 bases). Germline loops: CDR1 MNHNY, CDR2 SVGAGI (reference sequence). V was pared by 5 bases and J by 1 base, with 11 bases between. The CDR3 is 14 amino acids. The CDR3 here is CASSGLTGNTEAFF. CDR3 nucleotide sequence: TGTGCCAGCAGTGGGCTCACAGGGAACACTGAAGCTTTCTTT.

This chain joins TRBV7-9 and TRBJ1-1, with D unclear. With 2 bases removed from V and 2 bases from J, the gap between germline ends came to 9 bases. The length of the CDR3 is 14 residues. Per germline, CDR1 SEHNR and CDR2 FQNEAQ (reference sequence). The CDR3, as DNA: TGTGCCAGCAGCTTAATTGCAGTCAACACTGAAGCTTTCTTT. It yields the protein CASSLIAVNTEAFF.